The entry that follows covers one T cell receptor beta chain sequence. Its antigen is still unknown. Unique molecular identifiers were used in preparing the TCRbeta library. Each CDR3 protein gets one entry after TCRdb re-called the PCR reads with MiXCR. The sample includes 130,000 to 150,000 distinct CDR3 sequences, around 10% seen only once; the top ten take around 18%. This sample is drawn from a study of T-cell reconstitution after alpha-beta-depleted transplantation in children. V was pared by 1 base and J by 2 bases, with 12 bases between. The germline gives CDR1 DFQATT, CDR2 SNEGSKA (reference sequence). CDR3 length: 14 residues. Study-wide results and caveats: A year post-transplant, T-cell counts and diversity derived mostly from newly produced T cells. Reportedly, roughly two months post-transplant, alpha-beta T cells arose from several hundred expanded graft clones.

Sequencing used PBMCs, mostly from graft donor cells, obtained 180 days after TCRalphabeta/CD19-depleted stem cell transplant. The source is a female patient between 2 and 15 years old who had a stem cell transplant for congenital amegakaryocytic thrombocytopenia, so the T cells may come from the graft donor. This sequence joins TRBV20-1 and TRBJ2-7; D is uncertain. The CDR3 DNA sequence: TGCAGTGCTAGAGGGATCGAGGATACCTACGAGCAGTACTTC. This codes for CSARGIEDTYEQYF.